Listed here is a single TCR beta chain. No antigen is known for it. No much larger clone is present one base from it, and per-base qualities are unavailable. On a MiSeq, deep resolution sequencing aimed for a depth between 1 in 1 million and 1 in 200,000 T cells, with each clonotype covered 10x on average. The immunoSEQ hsTCRB Kit was used to generate TCR beta libraries. In the paper's pipeline: ImmunoSEQ Data Assistant and ImmunoSEQ Analyzer were used for data analysis, and V, D and J genes were assigned according to IMGT definitions. Clonality was computed as one minus normalized Shannon entropy of productive rearrangement frequencies, ranging from 0 to 1. Only overrepresented clonotypes making up at least 0.05% of each patient's repertoire were included in the public clonotype analysis. Thirteen age-matched healthy donor repertoires from immuneACCESS were used as controls for clonality. Sourced from immuneACCESS, this table was stored by TCRdb with only in-frame sequences that have V and J called. A share of the clones is absent; for the studies checked, an unresolved V gene accounts for under half, and the remainder has no known explanation. Clone size and V and J calls were adopted from that table, with D and trimming inferred from the DNA. The sample has some 310,000 clones on record, more than 65% of them singletons. The ten largest clones take up roughly 7% of the sample.

This sample is drawn from a study of cytotoxic CD8 clonotypes in ibrutinib-treated CLL (dated by TCRdb to the early 2020s). Concerning the study at large: The cohort included roughly 15 treatment-naive and roughly ten relapsed/refractory patients; some 18 were IGHV unmutated. Responses were partial in roughly 24 patients and complete in 2; after median 68 months follow-up, around 14 stayed in remission and approximately twelve progressed. The response samples were drawn at a median of roughly twelve months into treatment, with a range of roughly 6 to 40 months. On average, each sample yielded 255,043 productive templates and around 100,000 productive rearrangements. Longitudinal samples were available for about 30% of the 86 trial participants. Cryopreserved peripheral blood mononuclear cells were collected before treatment, at response, and at either disease progression or sustained remission. What the study reported, not specific to this receptor: At ibrutinib response clonality went up, during sustained remission it held steady, and at progression it dropped back toward baseline. Baseline clonality exceeded that of age-matched healthy donors and correlated strongly with circulating CD8+ T-cell counts. Lymph node repertoires were not examined, and the timing of sampling was not matched between patients in sustained remission and those whose disease progressed. Public clonotypes were rare and either contracted or stayed stable during treatment, and the rise in clonality at ibrutinib response reflected the expansion of private clonotypes.

For TCR beta library preparation, 2 to 2.5 micrograms of genomic DNA were isolated from cryopreserved PBMCs. Longitudinal blood samples from CLL patients on ibrutinib monotherapy underwent high-throughput TCR beta sequencing. The patients took part in an open-label, single-center phase 2 trial of ibrutinib monotherapy. The germline V gene (reference sequence) gives CDR1 as SEHNR and CDR2 as FQNEAQ. Including the terminal cysteine and phenylalanine, the CDR3 comprises 11 residues. The DNA shown is the 33-base CDR3, in frame from base 1. V is pared back by 5 bases and J by 6 bases, with 8 bases lying between the germline termini.

The receptor's source is a human donor with chronic lymphocytic leukemia. Sample: PBMCs, taken before ibrutinib treatment. Recombination linked TRBV7-9 to TRBJ2-7, with the D gene not confidently named. CDR3 protein: CASSRDSEQYF. The bases are TGTGCCAGCAGCCGAGATAGCGAGCAGTACTTC. The CDR3 plus the reference TRBV7-9 and TRBJ2-7 genes for the other parts give the full variable domain: DTGVSQNPRHKITKRGQNVTFRCDPISEHNRLYWYRQTLGQGPEFLTYFQNEAQLEKSRLLSDRFSAERPKGSFSTLEIQRTEQGDSAMYLCASSRDSEQYFGPGTRLTVT.